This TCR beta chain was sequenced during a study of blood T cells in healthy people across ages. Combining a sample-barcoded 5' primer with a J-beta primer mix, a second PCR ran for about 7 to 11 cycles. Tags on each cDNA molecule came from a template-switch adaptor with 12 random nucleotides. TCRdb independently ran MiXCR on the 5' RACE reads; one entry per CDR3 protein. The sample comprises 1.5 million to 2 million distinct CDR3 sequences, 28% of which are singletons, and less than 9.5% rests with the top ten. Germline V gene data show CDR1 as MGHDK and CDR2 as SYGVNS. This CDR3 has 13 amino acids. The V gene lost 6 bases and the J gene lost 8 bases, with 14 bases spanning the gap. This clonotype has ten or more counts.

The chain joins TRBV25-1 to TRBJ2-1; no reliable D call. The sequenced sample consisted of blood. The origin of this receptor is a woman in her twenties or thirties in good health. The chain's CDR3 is CASRPGPGDEQFF. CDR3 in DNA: TGTGCCAGCAGACCCGGGCCTGGCGATGAGCAGTTCTTC.